The T cell receptor (beta chain) described here comes from a study of blood T cells in healthy people across ages. Combining a sample-barcoded 5' primer with a J-beta primer mix, a second PCR ran for roughly 7 to 12 cycles. TCRdb redid the calling of the 5' RACE reads with MiXCR, one entry per CDR3 protein. The repertoire holds about a million distinct CDR3 sequences, just over 50% seen once, with roughly 23% in the top ten. Each donor supplied roughly 9 milliliters of peripheral blood. The clonotype was recovered from an older woman in good health. Sequenced material: blood.

In nucleotides, the CDR3 is TGTGCCAGCAGTGTAGGGAGAAGCAATCAGCCCCAGCATTTT. Protein sequence: CASSVGRSNQPQHF. V gene TRBV2 combines with J gene TRBJ1-5; D remains ambiguous. From germline, CDR1 is SNHLY and CDR2 FYNNEI. Trimming removed 4 bases at V and 1 base at J, with 8 bases between. CDR3 size: 14 residues.